The present T cell receptor beta chain was sequenced within a study of shared T cell receptors in the human thymus. The method was immunoSEQ multiplex PCR; TCRdb's version includes in-frame clones alone and lacks a portion of them. Of 500,000 to 850,000 clones in the sample, about 90% were seen once. The CDR3 covers 18 residues. V was clipped by 1 base and J by 10 bases; unmatched bases: 15. The V gene's germline CDR1 is SGHRS and CDR2 YFSETQ. A further study also used this sample, focusing on human thymus T cells. That study adds: Those donating were healthy Finnish infants in corrective surgery for congenital heart defects. Thymic tissue was derived from resections collected during corrective heart surgery. V and J gene usage appeared biased in thymic and blood repertoires.

This sequence originates from a boy in the first two years of life with a congenital heart defect. Sequenced input: thymocytes. The V call is TRBV5-1, the J call TRBJ2-1, with 12 bases that match TRBD1. The CDR3 DNA is TGCGCCAGCAGCTTGCAGGCGTCTGGGACAGGGGGCGTCAAGGAGCAGTTCTTC. It specifies CASSLQASGTGGVKEQFF.